This T cell receptor beta chain was recorded in a study of T cells in women clearing cervical HPV infection. CDR1 and CDR2 (germline): MGHRA, YSYEKL. The CDR3 runs 15 residues. J lost 5 bases, V lost 0 bases, and 4 bases had no gene match. Worth noting for this clone: Antigen: not known. The observed sequence ends 3 residues before the CDR3 terminus, with the missing tail filled in from the germline J gene.

Cervical HPV DNA detected by MY09/MY11 PCR, typed by dot-blot. General observations from the study: TRBV6-7 relative abundance averaged roughly 0.099% in cases and 0.15% to 0.2% in controls.

immunoSEQ multiplex PCR used an average of about 1.3 ug genomic DNA. The protocol was immunoSEQ multiplex PCR, while the TCRdb copy is restricted to in-frame clones and leaves out a portion. This listing includes some 39,000 clones. The clonotype comes from a woman between 18 and 69 years old with a cervical HPV16 infection that either progressed to CIN3+ or cleared (not recorded which). Sequenced material: blood buffy coat. V is TRBV4-1 and J is TRBJ2-1, with 7 bases aligning to TRBD2. The CDR3 spells CASSQERLAHNEQFF. The part of the CDR3 DNA that was read is TGCGCCAGCAGCCAAGAGCGACTAGCCCACAATGAG.